This T cell receptor beta chain was recorded in a study of technical replicates of blood from a few donors. CDR3 length: 19 residues. Data came from immunoSEQ multiplex PCR; TCRdb stores just in-frame clones and leaves some out. The sample consists of roughly 97,000 clones, 95% to 97% of them appearing once. Sample: T cells isolated from PBMCs. V usage is TRBV12-2 and J usage is TRBJ1-5; TRBD1 reflects the table's D call only, with no check against the DNA. TRBV12-2 represents a pseudogene. This receptor was taken from a human donor in good health. This CDR3 is CASRLEWGHYCRWDQPQHF. As DNA, the CDR3 is TGTGCAAGTCGCTTAGAGTGGGGACATTATTGCCGATGGGATCAGCCCCAGCATTTT.